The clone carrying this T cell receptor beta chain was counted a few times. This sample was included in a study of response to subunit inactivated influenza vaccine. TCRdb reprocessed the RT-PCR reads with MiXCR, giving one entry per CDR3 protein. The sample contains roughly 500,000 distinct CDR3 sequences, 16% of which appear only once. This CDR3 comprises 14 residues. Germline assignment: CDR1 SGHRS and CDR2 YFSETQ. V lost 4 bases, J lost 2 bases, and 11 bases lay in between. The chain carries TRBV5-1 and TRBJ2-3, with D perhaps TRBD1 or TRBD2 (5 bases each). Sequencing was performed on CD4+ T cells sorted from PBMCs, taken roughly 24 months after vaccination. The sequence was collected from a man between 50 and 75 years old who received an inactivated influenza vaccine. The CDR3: CASSTGTYTDTQYF. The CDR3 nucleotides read TGCGCCAGCAGCACGGGGACCTACACAGATACGCAGTATTTT.